This T cell receptor (beta chain) was identified in a study of CD8+CD57+ T cells in acquired aplastic anemia. Flow cytometry had shown expanded CD8+CD57+ cells in the patients chosen for sequencing. Patients had undergone no therapy by the time their blood was sampled. Genomic DNA provided the template from which TCR beta VDJ and CDR3 profiles were obtained. In TCRdb, the reads were re-called with MiXCR into one record per CDR3 protein. The sample carries around 290,000 distinct CDR3 sequences, under 60% recorded once. This CDR3 spans 15 amino acids. Trimming removed 6 bases at V and 5 bases at J, with 14 bases between. Germline CDR1 and CDR2: SNHLY and FYNNEI.

The TCR comes from a human donor with aplastic anemia. The chain carries TRBV2 and TRBJ1-6, with D possibly TRBD1 on 5 matching bases. What was sequenced was sorted CD4+, CD8+, or CD8+CD57+ T cells (not recorded which) from PBMCs. In nucleotides, the CDR3 is TGTGCCAGCAGGGCAGGGTCTGAGAATAATTCACCCCTCCACTTT. Residues: CASRAGSENNSPLHF.